Listed here is a single TCR beta chain. Its cognate antigen is unknown. These data come from a study of regulatory T cells in long-lasting Graves disease. Time point: newly diagnosed GD, antithyroid drugs for less than 3 months. Construction of the TCR library relied on RNA isolated from PBMCs. Libraries of TCR beta came from iRepertoire HTBI primers plus Arm-PCR of CDR3 regions. In TCRdb, the multiplex PCR reads were re-called with MiXCR into one record per CDR3 protein. The profile shows about 440,000 distinct CDR3 sequences, around 15% of them singletons. Study results and limitations: Persistent patients shared more public clonotypes (about 2,700) than new patients (roughly 1,000).

This sample was also put to use in a study of T cells in Graves' hyperthyroidism and ophthalmopathy.

The input for sequencing was peripheral blood mononuclear cells (PBMCs), taken at new diagnosis, from a patient treated with antithyroid drugs. This TCR was recovered from a woman younger than 35 with Graves disease.

In DNA form, the CDR3 reads TGCGCCAGCAGCCAAGCGGGACTAGCGGAATTCTTTGAGCAGTACTTC. Encoded protein: CASSQAGLAEFFEQYF. The genes are TRBV4-1 and TRBJ2-7; TRBD2 agrees at 11 bases. Germline CDR1 is MGHRA and CDR2 is YSYEKL. V was clipped by 1 base and J by 7 bases; unmatched bases: 9. The CDR3 covers 16 residues.